A few counts support the clone carrying this T cell receptor beta chain. Its antigen is still unknown. This sample was included in a study of regulatory T cells in long-lasting Graves disease. The time point is: persistent/refractory GD, antithyroid drugs over 5 years with positive TRAb. PBMCs were the source of the RNA used for TCR sequencing. Arm-PCR of CDR3 regions and iRepertoire HTBI primers were the basis on which TCR beta libraries were built. TCRdb processed the multiplex PCR reads anew with MiXCR; each CDR3 protein has one entry. There are about 470,000 distinct CDR3 sequences in the sample; roughly 21% occur only once, and about 6.6% lies in the top ten. Study-level points and caveats: Accuracy may have been reduced by the small sample size.

The CDR3 totals 12 residues. In germline, CDR1 is SGDLS, CDR2 YYNGEE. The ends were cut back, 0 bases at V and 7 bases at J, with 7 bases in the middle. V usage is TRBV9 and J usage is TRBJ1-2; D is unresolved. The clonotype comes from a female donor with Graves disease. This sample comprised peripheral blood mononuclear cells (PBMCs), obtained when the disease was refractory, from a patient treated with antithyroid drugs. In DNA form, the CDR3 reads TGTGCCAGCAGCGTAGGCGAGACTGGCTACACCTTC. The encoded protein is CASSVGETGYTF.